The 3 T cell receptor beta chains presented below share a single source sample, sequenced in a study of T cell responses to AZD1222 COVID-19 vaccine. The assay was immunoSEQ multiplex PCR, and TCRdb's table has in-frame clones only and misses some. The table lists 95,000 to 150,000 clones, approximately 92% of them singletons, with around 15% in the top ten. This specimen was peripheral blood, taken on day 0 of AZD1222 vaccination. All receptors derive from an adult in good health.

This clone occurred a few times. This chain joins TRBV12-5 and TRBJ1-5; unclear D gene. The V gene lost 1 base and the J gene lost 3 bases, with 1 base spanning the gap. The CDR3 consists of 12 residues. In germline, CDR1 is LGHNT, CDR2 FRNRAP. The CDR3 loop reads CASGLDNQPQHF. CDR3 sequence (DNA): TGTGCTAGTGGTTTGGACAATCAGCCCCAGCATTTT.

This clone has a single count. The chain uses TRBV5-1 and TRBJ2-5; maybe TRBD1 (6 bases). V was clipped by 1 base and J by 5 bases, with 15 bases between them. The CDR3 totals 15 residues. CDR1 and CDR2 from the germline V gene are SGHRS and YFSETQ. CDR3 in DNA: TGCGCCAGCAGCTTGACGGCAGGGGCTGGGGAGACCCAGTACTTC. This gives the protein CASSLTAGAGETQYF. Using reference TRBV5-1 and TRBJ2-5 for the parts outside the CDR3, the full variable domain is KAGVTQTPRYLIKTRGQQVTLSCSPISGHRSVSWYQQTPGQGLQFLFEYFSETQRNKGNFPGRFSGRQFSNSRSEMNVSTLELGDSALYLCASSLTAGAGETQYFGPGTRLLVL.

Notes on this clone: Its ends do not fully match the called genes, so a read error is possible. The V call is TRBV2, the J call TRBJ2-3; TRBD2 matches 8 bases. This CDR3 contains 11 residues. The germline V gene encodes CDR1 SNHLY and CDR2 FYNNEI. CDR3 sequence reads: CASSRTSPRNF. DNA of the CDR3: TGTGCCAGCAGTAGGACTAGCCCTCGGAATTTT.